The 30 T cell receptor beta chains below all came from one sample that was sequenced in a study of blood T cell repertoires in COVID-19. Sequenced by immunoSEQ multiplex PCR; TCRdb stores in-frame clones only, minus some. This table holds around 140,000 clones, more than 60% found once. Sequences were obtained from peripheral blood. These receptor sequences come from a woman aged 60-70 years with acute or convalescent COVID-19.

The chain uses TRBV5-5 and TRBJ1-1; 7 nucleotides line up with TRBD1. The CDR3 totals 14 residues. J lost 2 bases, V lost 6 bases, and 7 bases had no gene match. Germline V gives CDR1 SGHKS, CDR2 YYEKEE (reference sequence). CDR3 nucleotides: TGTGCCAGCACCAGGGACAGTGTCAACACTGAAGCTTTCTTT. This encodes CASTRDSVNTEAFF. Based on the CDR3 plus reference TRBV5-5 and TRBJ1-1, the full variable domain is DAGVTQSPTHLIKTRGQQVTLRCSPISGHKSVSWYQQVLGQGPQFIFQYYEKEERGRGNFPDRFSARQFPNYSSELNVNALLLGDSALYLCASTRDSVNTEAFFGQGTRLTVV.

This chain connects TRBV11-3 to TRBJ2-3; a possible D gene is TRBD1 (6 bases). The CDR3 covers 16 residues. CDR1 is SGHNT and CDR2 is YENEEA in the germline V gene. V lost 4 bases, J lost 4 bases, and 18 bases lay in between. The CDR3 reads CASSSPRGPGADTQYF. The CDR3 coding sequence is TGTGCCAGCAGCTCGCCCCGAGGGCCAGGGGCAGATACGCAGTATTTT.

This clone was found a few times. The chain carries TRBV19 and TRBJ2-1; TRBD2 agrees at 10 bases. Germline-derived CDR1 and CDR2 are LNHDA and SQIVND (reference sequence). Trimming cost V 5 bases and J 3 bases; bases outside gene matches: 10. The CDR3 length is 17 residues. CDR3 coding DNA: TGTGCCAGTAGTGTTTCCGGGACTAGCGTTTTCTACAATGAGCAGTTCTTC. It yields the protein CASSVSGTSVFYNEQFF. The entire variable domain, with the rest obtained from reference TRBV19 and TRBJ2-1, is as follows: DGGITQSPKYLFRKEGQNVTLSCEQNLNHDAMYWYRQDPGQGLRLIYYSQIVNDFQKGDIAEGYSVSREKKESFPLTVTSAQKNPTAFYLCASSVSGTSVFYNEQFFGPGTRLTVL.

This clone was observed a handful of times. V and J are TRBV11-2 and TRBJ1-1; possible D gene TRBD1, 6 bases. This CDR3 comprises 14 residues. The V end was cut by 3 bases, the J end by 8 bases, with 16 bases between. Germline CDR1 SGHAT, CDR2 FQNNGV. CDR3 coding DNA: TGTGCCAGCAGCTTCCCACAGGGTTGGGGAGAAGCTTTCTTT. Translation: CASSFPQGWGEAFF.

This clone was seen a few times. The gene calls are TRBV25-1 and TRBJ2-1, with 9 bases identical to TRBD2. CDR1 is MGHDK, CDR2 SYGVNS, per germline. J was trimmed by 0 bases and V by 3 bases; bases with no gene match: 3. The CDR3 is 16 amino acids. CDR3 coding DNA: TGTGCCAGCAGTGAGACTAGCGGCCTCTCCTACAATGAGCAGTTCTTC. This gives the protein CASSETSGLSYNEQFF.

In its sample, this clone was seen once. The J gene is TRBJ1-2, the V gene TRBV6-5; D gene ambiguous. CDR1 is MNHEY, CDR2 SVGAGI, per germline. The CDR3 extends over 14 amino acids. Deletions cut 6 bases from V and 4 bases from J, with 15 bases between. CDR3 coding DNA: TGTGCCAGCAGCAGCGAAGGACTTTTCTATGGCTACACCTTC. Translated: CASSSEGLFYGYTF.

The chain joins TRBV5-1 to TRBJ2-1; 10 positions match TRBD1. CDR3 length: 16 residues. Germline CDR1 SGHRS, CDR2 YFSETQ. V lost 3 bases to trimming and J lost 3 bases; unmatched junction nucleotides: 6. The CDR3 spells CASSYSGTGVYNEQFF. The CDR3 region has the DNA TGCGCCAGCAGCTACTCCGGGACAGGGGTCTACAATGAGCAGTTCTTC.

A note on this clone: The sample has other DNA sequences that encode this CDR3 too. The V and J genes are TRBV5-6 and TRBJ1-4, with TRBD1 matching 8 bases. From germline, CDR1 is SGHDT and CDR2 YYEEEE. The J segment lost 13 bases and the V segment lost 4 bases, leaving 6 bases of the junction unmatched. The CDR3 covers 12 residues. CDR3 in amino acids: CASSPGQGSLFF. CDR3 sequence (DNA): TGTGCCAGCAGCCCAGGACAGGGTTCACTGTTTTTT. Full variable domain (outside the CDR3, taken from reference TRBV5-6 and TRBJ1-4): DAGVTQSPTHLIKTRGQQVTLRCSPKSGHDTVSWYQQALGQGPQFIFQYYEEEERQRGNFPDRFSGHQFPNYSSELNVNALLLGDSALYLCASSPGQGSLFFGSGTQLSVL.

This clone was picked up a small number of times. This chain links TRBV10-2 with TRBJ1-4; D may be TRBD1 (6 bases). V was trimmed by 7 bases and J by 8 bases, leaving 14 bases between them. The germline V gene has CDR1 WSHSY and CDR2 SAAADI. The CDR3 contains 13 residues. The DNA for the CDR3 is TGCGCCAGCAAGGTACAGGGTAAAGAAAAACTGTTTTTT. Residues: CASKVQGKEKLFF.

The chain combines TRBV5-1 with TRBJ2-3; 13 bases align to TRBD2. Trimming took 2 bases from V and 5 from J; bases not matched to a gene: 8. The CDR3 has 17 amino acids. Germline lookup yields CDR1 SGHRS and CDR2 YFSETQ. This CDR3 is CASSFPRLAGGGDTQYF. CDR3 nucleotide sequence: TGCGCCAGCAGCTTCCCGCGACTAGCGGGAGGAGGAGATACGCAGTATTTT.

This clone appeared a few times. The rearrangement links TRBV27 to TRBJ2-1, with TRBD2 as a possible D gene (6 bases). V lost 10 bases, J lost 7 bases, and 14 bases lay in between. Germline CDR1 MNHEY, CDR2 SMNVEV (reference sequence). This CDR3 spans 12 amino acids. CDR3 bases: TGTGCCACCTGGGAGGATTTTAATGAGCAGTTCTTC. Its protein product is CATWEDFNEQFF.

The chain is built from TRBV28 and TRBJ2-4; D possibly corresponds to TRBD1 (5 bases). V was pared by 2 bases and J by 9 bases, with 11 bases between. CDR1 and CDR2 from the germline V gene are MDHEN and SYDVKM. The CDR3 runs 13 residues. CDR3 sequence (DNA): TGTGCCAGCAGTTTAGTTCAGGGTCCCATTCAGTACTTC. Its translation is CASSLVQGPIQYF.

The chain has TRBV27 and TRBJ1-1; 9 bases map to TRBD1. V lost 5 bases to trimming and J lost 0 bases; unmatched junction nucleotides: 10. The CDR3 has 17 residues. Per germline, CDR1 MNHEY and CDR2 SMNVEV (reference sequence). CDR3 residues: CASSLTDRGDMNTEAFF. In DNA, the CDR3 is TGTGCCAGCAGTCTAACTGACAGGGGGGACATGAACACTGAAGCTTTCTTT.

The DNA of the CDR3 is TGTGCCAGCAGCACGGGACAGGGGTACTCACCCCTCCACTTT. Amino acid sequence: CASSTGQGYSPLHF. This chain links TRBV6-5 with TRBJ1-6, with TRBD1 matching 10 bases. Trimming at V came to 6 bases and at J to 10 bases, leaving 6 bases not matched to a gene. The CDR3 length is 14 residues. Per the germline V gene, CDR1 is MNHEY and CDR2 is SVGAGI.

For the CDR3, the DNA is TGTGCCAGTAGCAGGACAGGGTCCAATCAGCCCCAGCATTTT. This encodes CASSRTGSNQPQHF. The chain has TRBV19 and TRBJ1-5; 8 positions agree with TRBD1. With V trimmed by 6 bases and J by 3 bases, 4 bases remained unmatched. CDR1 and CDR2 (germline): LNHDA, SQIVND (reference sequence). The CDR3 length is 14 residues.

This clone was seen a handful of times. The rearrangement joins TRBV10-2 to TRBJ2-5, with a possible D match to TRBD1 (5 bases). Trimming stripped 7 bases from V and 5 bases from J, with 17 bases between. This CDR3 has 14 residues. Germline lookup yields CDR1 WSHSY and CDR2 SAAADI. CDR3 region: CASTIPGLRETQYF. CDR3 nucleotide sequence: TGCGCCAGCACCATTCCAGGGTTAAGGGAGACCCAGTACTTC.

J is TRBJ1-4 and V is TRBV12-3 or TRBV12-4; D gene unclear. CDR3 size: 11 residues. The V gene lost 7 bases and the J gene lost 10 bases, with 10 bases spanning the gap. The CDR3 region has the DNA TGTGCCAGCAAAAAACGGGGAAAACTGTTTTTT. Protein sequence: CASKKRGKLFF.

The chain recombines TRBV6-1 with TRBJ1-6; D may be TRBD1 (6 bases). Germline-derived CDR1 and CDR2 are MNHNS and SASEGT. V dropped 2 bases and J dropped 13 bases, with 15 bases sitting between them. The length of the CDR3 is 14 residues. As DNA, the CDR3 is TGTGCCAGCAGTGAACTTCTACAGGGATCGCCCCTCCACTTT. This codes for CASSELLQGSPLHF.

The chain combines TRBV6-1 with TRBJ1-4; no firm D call. The CDR3 runs 15 residues. Trimming took off 0 bases at V and 3 bases at J, with 8 bases between the two ends. CDR1 MNHNS and CDR2 SASEGT come from the germline V gene. DNA for the CDR3: TGTGCCAGCAGTGAAGCCGTAGGAGCTAATGAAAAACTGTTTTTT. This translates into CASSEAVGANEKLFF.

The CDR3 is CASSESRGTEAFF. The CDR3 DNA sequence: TGTGCCAGCAGTGAAAGCAGAGGTACTGAAGCTTTCTTT. The genes are TRBV6-1 and TRBJ1-1; D is undetermined. V lost 2 bases and J lost 5, with 9 bases in between. In germline, CDR1 is MNHNS, CDR2 SASEGT. The CDR3 length is 13 residues.

The chain carries TRBV10-3 and TRBJ2-2; 11 bases match TRBD2. Germline-derived CDR1 and CDR2 are ENHRY and SYGVKD. Unmatched junction bases numbered 13, after V lost 3 bases and J lost 7 bases. This CDR3 has 18 residues. CDR3 region: CAISDPRVLAGVGGELFF. Written as DNA, the CDR3 is TGTGCCATCAGTGACCCGCGAGTACTAGCGGGAGTCGGCGGGGAGCTGTTTTTT.

The CDR3 sequence: CASSRTSSSYEQYF. The DNA for the CDR3 is TGTGCCAGCAGTCGTACGTCCAGCTCCTACGAGCAGTACTTC. This chain connects TRBV11-2 to TRBJ2-7; D unclear. Trimming took 6 bases from V and 0 from J, leaving 12 bases between them. Germline V lookup: CDR1 SGHAT, CDR2 FQNNGV. CDR3 length equals 14 residues.

V gene TRBV28 combines with J gene TRBJ1-5, with D hard to call. V was cut by 6 bases and J by 6 bases, with 15 bases left in between. The CDR3 runs 14 residues. CDR1 and CDR2 (germline): MDHEN, SYDVKM. The CDR3 sequence is CASRWTGGFQPQHF. The CDR3 DNA reads as TGTGCCAGCAGATGGACGGGAGGGTTTCAGCCCCAGCATTTT. The full variable domain, completed using reference TRBV28 and TRBJ1-5, is DVKVTQSSRYLVKRTGEKVFLECVQDMDHENMFWYRQDPGLGLRLIYFSYDVKMKEKGDIPEGYSVSREKKERFSLILESASTNQTSMYLCASRWTGGFQPQHFGDGTRLSIL.

As to this clone: In the same sample, other DNA sequences code for this CDR3. V gene TRBV5-1 combines with J gene TRBJ1-2; 7 bases are shared with TRBD1. The CDR3 has 14 residues. Trimming took 1 base from V and 2 from J; bases not matched to a gene: 2. Germline lookup yields CDR1 SGHRS and CDR2 YFSETQ. CDR3 sequence: CASSLTGANYGYTF. In DNA, the CDR3 is TGCGCCAGCAGCTTGACAGGGGCGAACTATGGCTACACCTTC.

This clone was recorded only once. CDR3 region: CASSESSYHEKLFF. CDR3 coding DNA: TGTGCCAGCAGTGAAAGTAGTTATCATGAAAAACTGTTTTTT. The chain combines TRBV2 with TRBJ1-4; no clear D gene. The CDR3 is made up of 14 amino acids. V lost 2 bases and J lost 6, with 10 bases in between. In germline, CDR1 is SNHLY, CDR2 FYNNEI.

CDR3 nucleotides: TGTGCCAGCAGTTACACAGGGGCCGGGGAGCTGTTTTTT. It translates to CASSYTGAGELFF. This sequence joins TRBV6-5 and TRBJ2-2, with 7 positions matching TRBD1. Germline V lookup: CDR1 MNHEY, CDR2 SVGAGI. CDR3 size: 13 residues. With 2 bases clipped from V and 6 bases from J, the junction kept 0 bases outside the gene matches.

This clone was seen a few times. The genes are TRBV18 and TRBJ2-7; tentatively, D is TRBD2 (6 bases). CDR1 is KGHSH, CDR2 LQKENI, per germline. CDR3 size: 15 residues. Trimming pared 2 bases from V and 6 bases from J, leaving 17 bases between. In nucleotides, the CDR3 is TGTGCCAGCTCACCAGGTCTGCGGGGCCTTGGCGAGCAGTACTTC. Its translation: CASSPGLRGLGEQYF. Variable domain in full (rest from reference TRBV18 and TRBJ2-7): NAGVMQNPRHLVRRRGQEARLRCSPMKGHSHVYWYRQLPEEGLKFMVYLQKENIIDESGMPKERFSAEFPKEGPSILRIQQVVRGDSAAYFCASSPGLRGLGEQYFGPGTRLTVT.

This clone came up a few times. This chain connects TRBV12-5 to TRBJ2-1; D is possibly TRBD2 (6 bases). The CDR3 is made up of 12 amino acids. V gave up 6 bases and J gave up 6 bases, with 9 bases separating them. Looked up from germline, CDR1 is LGHNT and CDR2 is FRNRAP. The CDR3, as DNA: TGTGCTAGTGGCCCCGGGGGCAATGAGCAGTTCTTC. Amino acids: CASGPGGNEQFF.

This chain joins TRBV19 and TRBJ1-4; D is unresolved. CDR1 and CDR2 (germline): LNHDA, SQIVND (reference sequence). Trimming shortened V by 3 bases and J by 0 bases, and 5 bases separated the two germline ends. CDR3 length equals 14 residues. In nucleotides, the CDR3 is TGTGCCAGTAGTATGAGAGCAACTAATGAAAAACTGTTTTTT. Translating it yields CASSMRATNEKLFF. Using reference TRBV19 and TRBJ1-4 for the parts outside the CDR3, the full variable domain is DGGITQSPKYLFRKEGQNVTLSCEQNLNHDAMYWYRQDPGQGLRLIYYSQIVNDFQKGDIAEGYSVSREKKESFPLTVTSAQKNPTAFYLCASSMRATNEKLFFGSGTQLSVL.

The CDR3 loop is CASSALAGGYYNEQFF. CDR3 DNA: TGTGCCAGCAGCGCTTTAGCGGGAGGTTATTACAATGAGCAGTTCTTC. This rearrangement joins TRBV9 to TRBJ2-1; 10 bases are shared with TRBD2. CDR1 SGDLS and CDR2 YYNGEE come from the germline V gene. Germline trimming cut 3 bases from V and 4 bases from J; bases unmatched to any gene: 7. This CDR3 is 16 amino acids long.